The 26 T cell receptor beta chains reported below all come from one sample, sequenced in a study of identical twins. TCRdb reprocessed the 5' RACE reads with MiXCR, giving one entry per CDR3 protein. The sample includes roughly 690,000 distinct CDR3 sequences, 21% of them seen just once. These data are also associated with another study on T cells expressing NK-cell markers.

The specimen was PBMCs. The receptors originated from a woman aged 18-29 years in good health.

This chain connects TRBV20-1 to TRBJ2-7; TRBD2 agrees at 10 bases. Germline assignment: CDR1 DFQATT and CDR2 SNEGSKA (reference sequence). J lost 5 bases, V lost 6 bases, and 7 bases had no gene match. The CDR3 is 13 amino acids. The CDR3 loop is CSAASGSHHEQYF. The DNA of the CDR3 is TGCAGTGCCGCTAGCGGGAGCCACCACGAGCAGTACTTC.

This clonotype was seen a handful of times. This chain uses TRBV7-2 with TRBJ2-3; perhaps TRBD2 as D (7 bases). CDR3 size: 16 residues. The germline V gene encodes CDR1 SGHTA and CDR2 FQGNSA. Between the trimmed V and J ends, which lost 4 bases and 3 bases, there was a span of 17 bases. The CDR3 protein is CASSWPRGGLTDTQYF. CDR3 coding DNA: TGTGCCAGCAGCTGGCCGAGGGGGGGTTTAACAGATACGCAGTATTTT.

A few counts support this clonotype. This chain uses TRBV5-1 with TRBJ2-1; a possible D gene is TRBD1 (6 bases). The CDR3 is made up of 17 amino acids. With 0 bases removed from V and 10 bases from J, the gap between germline ends came to 23 bases. CDR1 and CDR2 from the germline V gene are SGHRS and YFSETQ. CDR3: CASSLAQGPSTPIEQFF. Written as DNA, the CDR3 is TGCGCCAGCAGCTTGGCCCAGGGGCCATCGACTCCCATAGAGCAGTTCTTC. The whole variable domain, filled in from reference TRBV5-1 and TRBJ2-1, reads KAGVTQTPRYLIKTRGQQVTLSCSPISGHRSVSWYQQTPGQGLQFLFEYFSETQRNKGNFPGRFSGRQFSNSRSEMNVSTLELGDSALYLCASSLAQGPSTPIEQFFGPGTRLTVL.

This chain joins TRBV20-1 and TRBJ2-5; 15 nucleotides line up with TRBD2. J lost 5 bases, V lost 5 bases, and 6 bases had no gene match. The CDR3 has 15 residues. Looked up from germline, CDR1 is DFQATT and CDR2 is SNEGSKA (reference sequence). The CDR3 reads CSASPGLAGGETQYF. The CDR3 bases are TGCAGTGCTTCGCCGGGACTAGCGGGGGGTGAGACCCAGTACTTC.

The sample holds a few counts of this clonotype. This chain links TRBV10-3 with TRBJ1-1; the D is unclear. Trimming removed 3 bases from V and 0 bases from J, with 11 bases in between. Germline V gives CDR1 ENHRY, CDR2 SYGVKD. The CDR3 is 15 amino acids. The CDR3 region has the DNA TGTGCCATCAGTGATGAGAGACTCATGAACACTGAAGCTTTCTTT. Its translation is CAISDERLMNTEAFF.

Ten or more counts support this clonotype. The chain employs TRBV7-2 and TRBJ1-6, with D possibly TRBD1 on 6 matching bases. Germline assignment: CDR1 SGHTA and CDR2 FQGNSA. Trimming left V 4 bases short and J 9 bases short, with 13 bases between. The CDR3 extends over 14 amino acids. In DNA form, the CDR3 reads TGTGCCAGCAGCTCCACAGGGAGATCTTCACCCCTCCACTTT. It specifies CASSSTGRSSPLHF.

A few counts support this clonotype. V usage is TRBV5-1 and J usage is TRBJ2-3; no firm D call. V lost 0 bases and J 2 bases, leaving 7 bases between the germline ends. The CDR3 is 14 amino acids. Germline V gene data show CDR1 as SGHRS and CDR2 as YFSETQ. CDR3 region: CASSLGRNTDTQYF. CDR3 sequence (DNA): TGCGCCAGCAGCTTGGGGCGGAACACAGATACGCAGTATTTT. Using reference TRBV5-1 and TRBJ2-3 for the parts outside the CDR3, the full variable domain is KAGVTQTPRYLIKTRGQQVTLSCSPISGHRSVSWYQQTPGQGLQFLFEYFSETQRNKGNFPGRFSGRQFSNSRSEMNVSTLELGDSALYLCASSLGRNTDTQYFGPGTRLTVL.

The gene calls are TRBV7-9 and TRBJ2-1, with TRBD1 matching 7 bases. CDR3 length: 14 amino acids. The germline CDR1 and CDR2 sequences are SEHNR and FQNEAQ (reference sequence). Germline trimming cut 1 base from V and 7 bases from J; bases unmatched to any gene: 4. The CDR3 coding sequence is TGTGCCAGCAGCTTAGGGGGACAGCAAAATGAGCAGTTCTTC. Translation gives CASSLGGQQNEQFF.

The chain links TRBV5-1 to TRBJ2-7; possible D gene TRBD1, 5 bases. V was clipped by 0 bases and J by 5 bases, with 12 bases between them. CDR1 SGHRS and CDR2 YFSETQ come from the germline V gene. The CDR3 is 14 residues long. The CDR3 sequence is CASSLARTRDEQYF. DNA of the CDR3: TGCGCCAGCAGCTTGGCCAGGACAAGGGACGAGCAGTACTTC.

The gene calls are TRBV20-1 and TRBJ2-5; 9 nucleotides line up with TRBD2. J was trimmed by 4 bases and V by 4 bases; bases with no gene match: 13. The CDR3 runs to 16 residues. CDR1 and CDR2 (germline): DFQATT, SNEGSKA (reference sequence). CDR3 loop: CSANDAGGPVGETQYF. CDR3 DNA sequence: TGCAGTGCTAATGATGCGGGAGGGCCGGTAGGAGAGACCCAGTACTTC.

This clonotype was found many times. The rearrangement joins TRBV7-9 to TRBJ2-1, with 13 nucleotides matching TRBD2. Germline loops: CDR1 SEHNR, CDR2 FQNEAQ (reference sequence). The CDR3 covers 16 residues. Unmatched junction bases numbered 8, after V lost 5 bases and J lost 7 bases. This CDR3 reads CASSPMGLAGRNEQFF. CDR3 in DNA: TGTGCCAGCAGCCCGATGGGACTAGCGGGGCGGAATGAGCAGTTCTTC.

The chain is built from TRBV7-2 and TRBJ2-7, with D hard to call. The CDR3 length is 12 residues. Trimming left V 6 bases short and J 4 bases short, with 10 bases between. Germline assignment: CDR1 SGHTA and CDR2 FQGNSA. The CDR3 DNA sequence: TGTGCCAGCAGACCCAGTACGTACGAGCAGTACTTC. It codes for CASRPSTYEQYF.

The chain has TRBV7-2 and TRBJ2-5, with D perhaps being TRBD1 or TRBD2 (5 bases each). V was clipped by 4 bases and J by 5 bases, with 11 bases between them. Per germline, CDR1 SGHTA and CDR2 FQGNSA. This CDR3 region has 13 residues. The CDR3 region has the DNA TGTGCCAGCAGCTCCGGGACCTGGGAGACCCAGTACTTC. It yields the protein CASSSGTWETQYF.

This clonotype showed up just a few times. This rearrangement joins TRBV27 to TRBJ2-1, with D unclear. Deletions cut 5 bases from V and 5 bases from J, with 16 bases between. Looked up from germline, CDR1 is MNHEY and CDR2 is SMNVEV (reference sequence). This CDR3 region has 15 residues. The CDR3 here is CASSRNPNPNNEQFF. Here the CDR3 DNA reads TGTGCCAGCAGTCGTAACCCGAACCCTAACAATGAGCAGTTCTTC.

V and J are TRBV20-1 and TRBJ2-5; 8 positions agree with TRBD1. Germline CDR1 and CDR2: DFQATT and SNEGSKA (reference sequence). This CDR3 region has 12 residues. The CDR3 DNA reads TGCGGAGCGCGCAGGGGGCAAAAGACCCAGTACTTC. It translates to CGARRGQKTQYF.

This clonotype was seen at least ten times. Germline is not matched at one junction end, which may reflect a read error. The chain has TRBV7-8 and TRBJ2-5; D tentatively fits TRBD1 or TRBD2 (5 bases each). CDR1 and CDR2 from the germline V gene are SGHVS and FQNEAQ. The CDR3 length is 12 residues. This chain's CDR3 is CASSFPGTIPNF. DNA of the CDR3: TGTGCCAGCAGCTTCCCCGGGACCATCCCCAACTTC.

This clonotype was seen a handful of times. The chain employs TRBV6-5 and TRBJ2-5; 7 nucleotides agree with TRBD1. V lost 2 bases and J lost 6; bases outside the gene matches: 6. This CDR3 has 14 amino acids. Germline V gene data show CDR1 as MNHEY and CDR2 as SVGAGI. The CDR3 spells CASSYGQGEKTQYF. The CDR3 region has the DNA TGTGCCAGCAGTTACGGGCAGGGGGAAAAGACCCAGTACTTC.

The gene calls are TRBV20-1 and TRBJ2-7; no clear D gene. CDR1 DFQATT and CDR2 SNEGSKA come from the germline V gene (reference sequence). V gave up 3 bases and J gave up 3 bases, with 15 bases separating them. The CDR3 consists of 14 residues. CDR3 residues: CSASSPDSLYEQYF. The CDR3 DNA reads as TGCAGTGCTAGTTCTCCCGACTCTCTCTACGAGCAGTACTTC.

The V gene is TRBV24-1, the J gene TRBJ2-1; D perhaps matches TRBD2 (5 bases). Trimming removed 4 bases from V and 0 bases from J, with 15 bases in between. Germline CDR1 KGHDR, CDR2 SFDVKD. The CDR3 extends over 17 amino acids. The CDR3 spells CATSDTTSGSSYNEQFF. CDR3 nucleotides: TGTGCCACCAGTGACACGACAAGCGGTAGCTCCTACAATGAGCAGTTCTTC.

This clonotype showed up just a few times. The chain links TRBV20-1 to TRBJ2-7; possibly TRBD1 or TRBD2 for D (5 bases each). Trimming removed 1 base from V and 0 bases from J, with 10 bases in between. The CDR3 spans 14 residues. Germline V gene sequence: CDR1 DFQATT, CDR2 SNEGSKA (reference sequence). The CDR3 DNA follows: TGCAGTGCTAGAGGGGCAGGGAGCTCCTACGAGCAGTACTTC. Its protein product is CSARGAGSSYEQYF.

The V gene is TRBV6-5, the J gene TRBJ2-4; tentative D call: TRBD1 (6 bases). The CDR3 has 15 amino acids. The V end lost 4 bases, the J end lost 1 base, and 11 bases lay between the germline ends. CDR1 is MNHEY, CDR2 SVGAGI, per germline. CDR3 sequence reads: CASSLQGIAKNIQYF. Written as DNA, the CDR3 is TGTGCCAGCAGTTTACAGGGTATCGCCAAAAACATTCAGTACTTC.

V usage is TRBV6-1 and J usage is TRBJ2-7, with 10 bases matching TRBD2. The CDR3 is made up of 15 amino acids. The germline V gene has CDR1 MNHNS and CDR2 SASEGT. Germline trimming cut 3 bases from V and 4 bases from J; bases unmatched to any gene: 6. The CDR3 spells CASSEASGSLYEQYF. CDR3 nucleotide sequence: TGTGCCAGCAGTGAGGCTAGCGGGAGTTTATACGAGCAGTACTTC.

This clonotype was observed many times. The rearrangement uses TRBV3-1 and TRBJ1-2; no definite D call. Germline CDR1 LGHDT, CDR2 YNNKEL (reference sequence). V was shortened by 1 base and J by 6 bases, with 15 bases between the two germline ends. The CDR3 totals 15 residues. CDR3: CASSQGAVSRDGYTF. Here the CDR3 DNA reads TGTGCCAGCAGCCAAGGGGCAGTGAGTAGGGATGGCTACACCTTC.

The chain employs TRBV5-1 and TRBJ1-1; D possibly corresponds to TRBD1 (6 bases). The V gene lost 10 bases and the J gene lost 4 bases, with 14 bases spanning the gap. The CDR3 is made up of 12 amino acids. The V gene's germline CDR1 is SGHRS and CDR2 YFSETQ. CDR3: CASFGGGTEAFF. The DNA for the CDR3 is TGCGCCTCGTTCGGAGGGGGCACTGAAGCTTTCTTT.

This clonotype came up a few times. The chain couples TRBV29-1 to TRBJ1-2, with D possibly TRBD1 on 5 matching bases. Between the trimmed V and J ends, which lost 4 bases and 4 bases, there was a span of 10 bases. The germline CDR1 and CDR2 sequences are SQVTM and ANQGSEA. This CDR3 comprises 12 residues. As DNA, the CDR3 is TGCAGCGTTGTCCGGCAGGGCTATGGCTACACCTTC. Amino acid sequence: CSVVRQGYGYTF.

The chain recombines TRBV5-1 with TRBJ2-5, with TRBD2 matching 13 bases. Trimming cost V 4 bases and J 1 base; bases outside gene matches: 10. CDR3 length equals 18 residues. The germline CDR1 and CDR2 sequences are SGHRS and YFSETQ. CDR3 region: CASSLIPGLAGTQETQYF. The DNA for the CDR3 is TGCGCCAGCAGCCTCATCCCGGGACTAGCGGGGACCCAAGAGACCCAGTACTTC.